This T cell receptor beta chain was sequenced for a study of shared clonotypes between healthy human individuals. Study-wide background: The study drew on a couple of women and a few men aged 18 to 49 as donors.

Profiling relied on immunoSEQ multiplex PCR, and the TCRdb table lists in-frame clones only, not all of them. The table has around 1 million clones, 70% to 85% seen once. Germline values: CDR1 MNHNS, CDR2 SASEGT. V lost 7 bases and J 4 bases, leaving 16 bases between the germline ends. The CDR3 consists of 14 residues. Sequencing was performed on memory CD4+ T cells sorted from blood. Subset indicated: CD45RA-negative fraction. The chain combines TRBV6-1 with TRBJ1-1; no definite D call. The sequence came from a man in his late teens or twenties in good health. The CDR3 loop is CASNPGLGPTEAFF. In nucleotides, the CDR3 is TGTGCCAGCAATCCCGGTTTGGGTCCCACTGAAGCTTTCTTT.